Given below is one T cell receptor (beta chain) in context. Antigen unknown. The germline V and J ends were trimmed by 0 bases and 0 bases, with 5 bases remaining between them. CDR3 length: 14 amino acids. CDR1 is SGDLS and CDR2 is YYNGEE in the germline V gene. The data are from a study of PD-1 blockade in classical Hodgkin lymphoma. General study points: Newly diagnosed and completely responding patients shared comparable baseline diversity. Lower baseline TCR diversity was reported for newly diagnosed patients than for healthy donors. Why repertoires differed is undefined; disease activity or prior therapy possibly contributed.

Patients all relapsed after autologous stem cell transplantation, and there was variation in brentuximab vedotin exposure. Data came from immunoSEQ multiplex PCR; TCRdb stores just in-frame clones and leaves some out. This sample carries about 40,000 clones, 85% to 90% of them seen once, and the ten largest clones take 7% to 9.5%. Specimen: peripheral blood mononuclear cells (PBMCs), collected at baseline. The V call is TRBV9, the J call TRBJ2-3, with D unresolved. This clonotype was obtained from a human donor with classical Hodgkin lymphoma. Written as DNA, the CDR3 is TGTGCCAGCAGCGTAGAGTCGAGCACAGATACGCAGTATTTT. Translating gives CASSVESSTDTQYF.